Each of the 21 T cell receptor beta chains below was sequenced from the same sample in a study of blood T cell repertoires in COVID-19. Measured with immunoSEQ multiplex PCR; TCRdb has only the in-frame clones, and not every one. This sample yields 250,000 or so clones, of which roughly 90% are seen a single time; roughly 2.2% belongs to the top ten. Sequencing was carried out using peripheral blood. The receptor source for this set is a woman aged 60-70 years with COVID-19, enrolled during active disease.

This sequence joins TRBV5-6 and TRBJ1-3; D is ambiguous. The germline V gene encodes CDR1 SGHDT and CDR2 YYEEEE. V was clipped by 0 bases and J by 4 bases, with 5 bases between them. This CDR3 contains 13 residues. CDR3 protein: CASSLGRGNTIYF. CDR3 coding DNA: TGTGCCAGCAGCTTGGGGCGGGGAAACACCATATATTTT.

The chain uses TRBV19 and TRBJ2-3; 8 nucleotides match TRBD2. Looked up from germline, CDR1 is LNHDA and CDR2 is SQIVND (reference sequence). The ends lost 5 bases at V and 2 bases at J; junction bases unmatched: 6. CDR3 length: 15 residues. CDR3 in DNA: TGTGCCAGTAGTGGGAGCGGGGGCTACACAGATACGCAGTATTTT. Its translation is CASSGSGGYTDTQYF. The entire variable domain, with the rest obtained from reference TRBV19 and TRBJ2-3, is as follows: DGGITQSPKYLFRKEGQNVTLSCEQNLNHDAMYWYRQDPGQGLRLIYYSQIVNDFQKGDIAEGYSVSREKKESFPLTVTSAQKNPTAFYLCASSGSGGYTDTQYFGPGTRLTVL.

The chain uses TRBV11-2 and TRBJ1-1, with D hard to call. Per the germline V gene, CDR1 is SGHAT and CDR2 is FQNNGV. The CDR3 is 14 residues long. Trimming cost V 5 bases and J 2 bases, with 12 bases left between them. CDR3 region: CASSTPIRNTEAFF. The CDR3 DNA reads TGTGCCAGCAGCACACCAATCCGAAACACTGAAGCTTTCTTT.

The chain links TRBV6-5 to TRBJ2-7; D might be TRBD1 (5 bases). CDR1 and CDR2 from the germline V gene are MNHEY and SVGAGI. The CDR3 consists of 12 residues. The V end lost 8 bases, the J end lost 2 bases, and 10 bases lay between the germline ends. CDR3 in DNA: TGTGCCAGCGGGGCGTCCCCCTACGAGCAGTACTTC. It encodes CASGASPYEQYF.

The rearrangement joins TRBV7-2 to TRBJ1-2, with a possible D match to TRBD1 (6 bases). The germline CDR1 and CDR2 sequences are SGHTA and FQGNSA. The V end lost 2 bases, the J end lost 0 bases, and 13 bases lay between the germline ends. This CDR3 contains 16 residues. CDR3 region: CASSLWGQGPNYGYTF. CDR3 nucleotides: TGTGCCAGCAGCTTATGGGGGCAGGGGCCTAACTATGGCTACACCTTC.

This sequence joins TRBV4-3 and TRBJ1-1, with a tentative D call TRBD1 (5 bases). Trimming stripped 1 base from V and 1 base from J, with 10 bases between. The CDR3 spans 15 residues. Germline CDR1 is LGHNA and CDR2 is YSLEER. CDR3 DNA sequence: TGCGCCAGCAGCCAAGTCACAGGCCGGAACACTGAAGCTTTCTTT. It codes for CASSQVTGRNTEAFF.

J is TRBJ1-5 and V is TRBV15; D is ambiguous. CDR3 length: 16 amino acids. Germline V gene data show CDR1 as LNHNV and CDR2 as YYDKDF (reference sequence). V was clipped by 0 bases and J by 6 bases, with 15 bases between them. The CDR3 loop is CATSRDLTSSGQPQHF. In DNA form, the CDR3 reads TGTGCCACCAGCAGAGATCTAACCTCGTCCGGTCAGCCCCAGCATTTT.

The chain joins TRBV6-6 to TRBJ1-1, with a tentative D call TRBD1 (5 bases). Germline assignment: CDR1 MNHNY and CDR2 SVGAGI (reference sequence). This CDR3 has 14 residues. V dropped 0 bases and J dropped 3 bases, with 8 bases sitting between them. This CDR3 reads CASSYSGTYTEAFF. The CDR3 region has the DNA TGTGCCAGCAGTTACTCGGGGACTTACACTGAAGCTTTCTTT.

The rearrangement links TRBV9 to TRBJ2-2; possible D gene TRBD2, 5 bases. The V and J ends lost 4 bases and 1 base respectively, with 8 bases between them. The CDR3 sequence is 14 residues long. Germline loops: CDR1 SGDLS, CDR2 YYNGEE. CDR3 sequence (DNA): TGTGCCAGCAGCTTCCGGGGGAACACCGGGGAGCTGTTTTTT. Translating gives CASSFRGNTGELFF.

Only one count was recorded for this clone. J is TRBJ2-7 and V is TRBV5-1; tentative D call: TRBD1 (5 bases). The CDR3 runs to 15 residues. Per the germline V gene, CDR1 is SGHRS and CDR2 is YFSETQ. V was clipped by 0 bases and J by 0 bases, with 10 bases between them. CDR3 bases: TGCGCCAGCAGCTTGGCTCAGGGCTCCTCCTACGAGCAGTACTTC. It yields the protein CASSLAQGSSYEQYF.

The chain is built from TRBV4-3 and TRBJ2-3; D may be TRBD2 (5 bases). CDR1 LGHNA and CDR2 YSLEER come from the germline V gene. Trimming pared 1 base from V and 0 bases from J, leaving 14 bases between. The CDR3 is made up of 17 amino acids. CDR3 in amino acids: CASSQGPEGSSTDTQYF. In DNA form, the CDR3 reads TGCGCCAGCAGCCAAGGCCCCGAGGGTTCTAGCACAGATACGCAGTATTTT.

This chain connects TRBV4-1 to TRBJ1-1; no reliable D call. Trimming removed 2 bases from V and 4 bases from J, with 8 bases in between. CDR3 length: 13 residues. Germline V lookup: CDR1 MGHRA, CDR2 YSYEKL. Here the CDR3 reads CASSQIDGTEAFF. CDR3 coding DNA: TGCGCCAGCAGCCAAATAGATGGCACTGAAGCTTTCTTT.

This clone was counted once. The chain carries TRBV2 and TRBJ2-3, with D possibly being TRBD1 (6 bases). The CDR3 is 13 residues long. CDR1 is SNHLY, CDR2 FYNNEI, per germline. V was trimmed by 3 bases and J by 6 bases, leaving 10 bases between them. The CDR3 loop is CASSEGAFDTQYF. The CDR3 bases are TGTGCCAGCAGTGAGGGGGCGTTCGATACGCAGTATTTT.

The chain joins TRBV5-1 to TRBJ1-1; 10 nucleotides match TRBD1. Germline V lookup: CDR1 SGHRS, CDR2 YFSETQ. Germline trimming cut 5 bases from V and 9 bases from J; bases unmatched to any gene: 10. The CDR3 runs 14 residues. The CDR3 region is CASRTGTGAAKAFF. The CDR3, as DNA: TGCGCCAGCAGAACCGGGACAGGGGCCGCCAAAGCTTTCTTT.

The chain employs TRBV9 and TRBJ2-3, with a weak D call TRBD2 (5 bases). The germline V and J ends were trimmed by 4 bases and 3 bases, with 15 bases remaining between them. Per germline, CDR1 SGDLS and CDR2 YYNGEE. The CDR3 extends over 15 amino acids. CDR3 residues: CASSWTGSWTDTQYF. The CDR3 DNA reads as TGTGCCAGCAGCTGGACTGGGTCATGGACAGATACGCAGTATTTT.

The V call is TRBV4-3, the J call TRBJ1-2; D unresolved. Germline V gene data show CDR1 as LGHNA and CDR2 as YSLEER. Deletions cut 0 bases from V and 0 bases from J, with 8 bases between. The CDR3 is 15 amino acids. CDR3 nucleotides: TGCGCCAGCAGCCAAGAGTGGCGGTCTAACTATGGCTACACCTTC. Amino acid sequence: CASSQEWRSNYGYTF.

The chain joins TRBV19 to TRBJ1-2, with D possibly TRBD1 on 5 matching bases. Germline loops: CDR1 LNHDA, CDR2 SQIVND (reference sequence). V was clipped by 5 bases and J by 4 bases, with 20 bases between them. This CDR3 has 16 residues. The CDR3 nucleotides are TGTGCCAGTAGTGCCGGAGGGACGCTCGGTAGCTATGGCTACACCTTC. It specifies CASSAGGTLGSYGYTF.

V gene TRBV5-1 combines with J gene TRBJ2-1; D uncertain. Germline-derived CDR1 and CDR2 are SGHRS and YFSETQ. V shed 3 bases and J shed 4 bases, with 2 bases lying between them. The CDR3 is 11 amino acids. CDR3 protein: CASSSYNEQFF. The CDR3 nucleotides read TGCGCCAGCAGCTCGTACAATGAGCAGTTCTTC.

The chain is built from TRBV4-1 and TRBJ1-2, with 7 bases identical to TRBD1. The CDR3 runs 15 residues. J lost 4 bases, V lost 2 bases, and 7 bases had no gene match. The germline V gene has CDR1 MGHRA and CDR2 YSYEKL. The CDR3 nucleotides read TGCGCCAGCAGCCAACGACAGGGACCTGGCTATGGCTACACCTTC. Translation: CASSQRQGPGYGYTF.

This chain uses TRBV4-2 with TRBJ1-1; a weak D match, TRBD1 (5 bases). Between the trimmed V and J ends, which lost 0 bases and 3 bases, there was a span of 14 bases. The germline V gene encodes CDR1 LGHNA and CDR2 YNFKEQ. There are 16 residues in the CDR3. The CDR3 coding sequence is TGTGCCAGCAGCCAAGAAACTCAAGGGGTTTACACTGAAGCTTTCTTT. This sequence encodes CASSQETQGVYTEAFF.

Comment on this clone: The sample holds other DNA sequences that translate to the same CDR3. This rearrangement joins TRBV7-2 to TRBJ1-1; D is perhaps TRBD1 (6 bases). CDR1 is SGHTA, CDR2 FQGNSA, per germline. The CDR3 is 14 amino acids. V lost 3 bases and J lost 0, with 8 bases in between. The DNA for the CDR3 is TGTGCCAGCAGCTTGAGACAGGTGAACACTGAAGCTTTCTTT. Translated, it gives CASSLRQVNTEAFF.